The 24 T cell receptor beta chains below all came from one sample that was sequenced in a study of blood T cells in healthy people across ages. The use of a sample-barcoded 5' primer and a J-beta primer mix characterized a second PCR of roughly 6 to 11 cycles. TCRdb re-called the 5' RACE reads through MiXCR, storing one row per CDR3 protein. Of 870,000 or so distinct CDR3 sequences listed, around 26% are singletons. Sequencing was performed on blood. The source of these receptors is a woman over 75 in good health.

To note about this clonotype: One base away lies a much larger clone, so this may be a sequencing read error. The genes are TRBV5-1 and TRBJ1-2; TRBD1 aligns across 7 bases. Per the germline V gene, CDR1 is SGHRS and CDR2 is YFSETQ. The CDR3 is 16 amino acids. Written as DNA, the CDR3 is TGCGCCTGCAGCACCGGGACAGCGGGTATCCATGCGGGCTACACCTTC. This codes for CACSTGTAGIHAGYTF.

CDR3 coding DNA: TGCAGCGTCCGGCTTATAGCGGGAGTGGGCACAGATACGCAGTATTTT. Encoded protein: CSVRLIAGVGTDTQYF. This sequence joins TRBV29-1 and TRBJ2-3; 9 bases are a match to TRBD2. V was clipped by 6 bases and J by 1 base; unmatched bases: 11. This CDR3 spans 16 amino acids. Germline V gene sequence: CDR1 SQVTM, CDR2 ANQGSEA.

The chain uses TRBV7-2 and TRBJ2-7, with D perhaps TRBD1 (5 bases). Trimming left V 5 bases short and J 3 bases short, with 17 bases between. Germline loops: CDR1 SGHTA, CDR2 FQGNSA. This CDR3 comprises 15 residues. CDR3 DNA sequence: TGTGCCAGCAGCGCCTCGACAAGGGGATACTACGAGCAGTACTTC. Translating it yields CASSASTRGYYEQYF.

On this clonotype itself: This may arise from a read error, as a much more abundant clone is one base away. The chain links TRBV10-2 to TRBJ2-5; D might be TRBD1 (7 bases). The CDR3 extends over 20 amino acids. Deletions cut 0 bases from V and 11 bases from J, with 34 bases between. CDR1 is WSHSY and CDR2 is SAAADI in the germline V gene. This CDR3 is CASSESTGVRGRVRTREQYF. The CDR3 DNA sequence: TGCGCCAGCAGTGAGTCGACTGGGGTGAGGGGGCGCGTGCGGACTCGGGAGCAGTACTTC.

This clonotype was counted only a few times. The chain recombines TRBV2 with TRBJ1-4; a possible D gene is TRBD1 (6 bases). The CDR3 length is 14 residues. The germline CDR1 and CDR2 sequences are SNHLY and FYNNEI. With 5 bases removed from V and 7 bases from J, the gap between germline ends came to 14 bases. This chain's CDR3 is CASSNRARGEKLFF. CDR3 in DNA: TGTGCCAGCAGTAACAGGGCTCGGGGTGAAAAACTGTTTTTT.

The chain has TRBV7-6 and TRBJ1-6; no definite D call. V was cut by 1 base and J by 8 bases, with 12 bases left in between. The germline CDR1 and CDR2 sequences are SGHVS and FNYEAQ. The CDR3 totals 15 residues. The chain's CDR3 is CASSLVGSADSPLHF. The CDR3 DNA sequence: TGTGCCAGCAGCTTAGTGGGGAGTGCCGATTCACCCCTCCACTTT.

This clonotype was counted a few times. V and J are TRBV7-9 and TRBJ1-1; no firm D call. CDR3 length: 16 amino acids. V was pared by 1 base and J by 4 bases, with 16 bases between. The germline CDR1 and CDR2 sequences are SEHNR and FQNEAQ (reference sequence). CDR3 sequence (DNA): TGTGCCAGCAGCTTAGGAAATGGGGTGAGGGTCACTGAAGCTTTCTTT. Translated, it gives CASSLGNGVRVTEAFF.

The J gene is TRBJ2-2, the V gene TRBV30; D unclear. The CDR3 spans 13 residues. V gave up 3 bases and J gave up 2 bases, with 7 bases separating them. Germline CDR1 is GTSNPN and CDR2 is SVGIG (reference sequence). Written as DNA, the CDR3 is TGTGCCTGGAGCAGAGATAACACCGGGGAGCTGTTTTTT. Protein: CAWSRDNTGELFF.

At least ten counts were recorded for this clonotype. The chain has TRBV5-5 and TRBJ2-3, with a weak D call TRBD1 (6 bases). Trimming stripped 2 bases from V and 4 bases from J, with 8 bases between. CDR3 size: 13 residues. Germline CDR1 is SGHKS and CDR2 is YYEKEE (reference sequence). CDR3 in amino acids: CASSFTGSDTQYF. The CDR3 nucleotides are TGTGCCAGCAGCTTTACAGGGTCAGATACGCAGTATTTT.

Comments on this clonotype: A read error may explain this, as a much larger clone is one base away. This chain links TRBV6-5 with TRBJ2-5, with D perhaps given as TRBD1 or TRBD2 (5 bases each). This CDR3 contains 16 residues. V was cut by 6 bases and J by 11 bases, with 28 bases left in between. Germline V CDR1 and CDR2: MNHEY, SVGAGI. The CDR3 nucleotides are TGTGCCAGCAGCCTCGCCGCCATGGGGACCTACAATGAGCAGTACTTC. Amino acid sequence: CASSLAAMGTYNEQYF.

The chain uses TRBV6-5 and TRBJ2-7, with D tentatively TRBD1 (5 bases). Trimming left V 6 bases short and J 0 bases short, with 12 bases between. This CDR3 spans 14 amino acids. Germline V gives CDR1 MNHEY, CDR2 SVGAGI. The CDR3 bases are TGTGCCAGCAGATTCGGACACAGCTCCTACGAGCAGTACTTC. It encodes CASRFGHSSYEQYF.

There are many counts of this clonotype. The CDR3 DNA reads TGTGCCAGCAGCACCATAGCGGGGATCAAAAACATTCAGTACTTC. Translation: CASSTIAGIKNIQYF. The gene calls are TRBV7-2 and TRBJ2-4; 8 nucleotides agree with TRBD2. Trimming cost V 5 bases and J 3 bases; bases outside gene matches: 6. Germline V gene data show CDR1 as SGHTA and CDR2 as FQGNSA. This CDR3 contains 15 residues. Variable domain in full (rest from reference TRBV7-2 and TRBJ2-4): GAGVSQSPSNKVTEKGKDVELRCDPISGHTALYWYRQSLGQGLEFLIYFQGNSAPDKSGLPSDRFSAERTGGSVSTLTIQRTQQEDSAVYLCASSTIAGIKNIQYFGAGTRLSVL.

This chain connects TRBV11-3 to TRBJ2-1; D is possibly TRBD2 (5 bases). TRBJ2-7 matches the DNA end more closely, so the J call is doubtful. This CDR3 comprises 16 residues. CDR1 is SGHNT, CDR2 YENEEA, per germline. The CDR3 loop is CASSSFLPGSYNEQYF. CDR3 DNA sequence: TGTGCCAGCAGCTCTTTCCTACCGGGGTCATACAATGAGCAGTACTTC.

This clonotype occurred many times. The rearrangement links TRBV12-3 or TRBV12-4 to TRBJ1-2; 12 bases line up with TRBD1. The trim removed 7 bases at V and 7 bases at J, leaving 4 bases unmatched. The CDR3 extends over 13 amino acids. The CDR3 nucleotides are TGTGCCAGCATCGGGACAGGGGGCTTTGGCTACACCTTC. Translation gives CASIGTGGFGYTF.

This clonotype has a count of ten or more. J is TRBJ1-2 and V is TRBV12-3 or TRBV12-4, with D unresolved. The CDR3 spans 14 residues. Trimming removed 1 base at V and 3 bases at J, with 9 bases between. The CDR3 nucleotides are TGTGCCAGCAGTTTAGTAGGGCAGTACTATGGCTACACCTTC. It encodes CASSLVGQYYGYTF.

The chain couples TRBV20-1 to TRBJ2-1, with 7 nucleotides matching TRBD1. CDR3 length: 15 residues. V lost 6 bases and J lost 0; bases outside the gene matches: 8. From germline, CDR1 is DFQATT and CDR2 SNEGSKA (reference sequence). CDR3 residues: CSARTGASSYNEQFF. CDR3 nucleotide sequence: TGCAGTGCGCGAACAGGGGCAAGCTCCTACAATGAGCAGTTCTTC.

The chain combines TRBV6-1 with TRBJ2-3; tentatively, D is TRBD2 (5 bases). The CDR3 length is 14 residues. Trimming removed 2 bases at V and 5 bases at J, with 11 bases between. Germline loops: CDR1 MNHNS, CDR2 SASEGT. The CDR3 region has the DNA TGTGCCAGCAGTGAACGAGGGCAGCGAGATACGCAGTATTTT. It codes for CASSERGQRDTQYF.

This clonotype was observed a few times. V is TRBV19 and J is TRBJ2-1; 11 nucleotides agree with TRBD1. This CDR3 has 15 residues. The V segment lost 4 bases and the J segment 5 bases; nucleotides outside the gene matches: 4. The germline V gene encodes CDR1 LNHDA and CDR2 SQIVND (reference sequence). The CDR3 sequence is CASSKGQGANNEQFF. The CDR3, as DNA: TGTGCCAGTAGTAAAGGACAGGGGGCGAACAATGAGCAGTTCTTC.

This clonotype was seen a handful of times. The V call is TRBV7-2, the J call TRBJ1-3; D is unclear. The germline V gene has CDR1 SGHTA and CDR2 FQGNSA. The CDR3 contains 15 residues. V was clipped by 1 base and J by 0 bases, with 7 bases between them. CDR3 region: CASSLEVFSGNTIYF. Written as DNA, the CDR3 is TGTGCCAGCAGCTTAGAGGTCTTCTCTGGAAACACCATATATTTT.

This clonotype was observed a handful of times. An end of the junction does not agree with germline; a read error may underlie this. CDR3 in amino acids: CAGSRSSGSYNEQFF. The CDR3 DNA is TGCGCCGGCAGCCGGTCTAGCGGCTCCTACAATGAGCAGTTCTTC. The chain employs TRBV5-1 and TRBJ2-1, with 7 bases fitting TRBD2. Germline lookup yields CDR1 SGHRS and CDR2 YFSETQ. The CDR3 is made up of 15 amino acids.

CDR3 nucleotide sequence: TGTGCCAGCAGCTCACTAGCGGGGGATTACGCCGGGGAGCTGTTTTTT. It specifies CASSSLAGDYAGELFF. This sequence joins TRBV5-5 and TRBJ2-2; 11 bases match TRBD2. Trimming took 3 bases from V and 6 from J; bases not matched to a gene: 7. CDR1 and CDR2 (germline): SGHKS, YYEKEE (reference sequence). The CDR3 has 16 amino acids.

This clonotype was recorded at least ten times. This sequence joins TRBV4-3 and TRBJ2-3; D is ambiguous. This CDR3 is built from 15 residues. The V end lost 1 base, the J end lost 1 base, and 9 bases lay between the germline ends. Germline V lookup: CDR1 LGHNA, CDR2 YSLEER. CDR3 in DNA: TGCGCCAGCAGCCAAGGCCAGCGTCGCACAGATACGCAGTATTTT. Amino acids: CASSQGQRRTDTQYF.

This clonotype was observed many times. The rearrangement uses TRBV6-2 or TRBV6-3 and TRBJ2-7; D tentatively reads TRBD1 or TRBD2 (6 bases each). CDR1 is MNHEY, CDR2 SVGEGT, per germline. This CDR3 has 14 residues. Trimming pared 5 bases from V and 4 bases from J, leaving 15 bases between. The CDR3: CASSTNTGTYEQYF. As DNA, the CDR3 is TGTGCCAGCAGTACCAATACAGGGACTTACGAGCAGTACTTC.

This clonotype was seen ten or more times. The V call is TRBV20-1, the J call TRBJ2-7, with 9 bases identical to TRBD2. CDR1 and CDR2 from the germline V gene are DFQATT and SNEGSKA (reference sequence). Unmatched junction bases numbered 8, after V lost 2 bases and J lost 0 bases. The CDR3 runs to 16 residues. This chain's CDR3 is CSARSWSGRSSYEQYF. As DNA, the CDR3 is TGCAGTGCTAGATCATGGAGCGGGAGGAGCTCCTACGAGCAGTACTTC.